This TCR beta chain was retrieved from a study of regulatory dendritic cells for organ transplantation. Points from the study as a whole: Alloreactive memory CD8+ T cell pools varied considerably between individuals.

The data were produced by immunoSEQ multiplex PCR, yet TCRdb's version contains in-frame clones alone and is incomplete. The sample gives 20,000 to 25,000 clones, 74% of which show up once; approximately 0.92% is in the top ten. Memory T cells were CD45RO+, naive were CD45RA+, sorted by FACS. The CDR3 length is 16 residues. V was clipped by 4 bases and J by 4 bases; unmatched bases: 9. The germline gives CDR1 MGHRA, CDR2 YSYEKL. In regard to this clone: Its matching antigen is unknown.

Sequenced: memory CD4+ T cells from blood. Subset meaning: CD45RO+ memory T cells. This chain joins TRBV4-1 and TRBJ2-7; 11 nucleotides line up with TRBD1. The sequence was collected from a human donor in good health. The CDR3 loop reads CASSRGQGAVSYEQYF. The CDR3 bases are TGCGCCAGCAGCCGTGGACAGGGGGCTGTTTCATACGAGCAGTACTTC.